A single sample gave rise to the 16 T cell receptor beta chains below, sequenced in a study of graft-versus-host responses after intestinal transplantation. Their antigen targets remain unknown. Assay used: immunoSEQ multiplex PCR; TCRdb lists only in-frame clones, some missing. The repertoire includes over 55,000 clones, less than 95% of them detected once, and 1.3% sits in the top ten. Sequenced here: unstimulated CD8+ T cells sorted from spleen or lymph node cells, sampled before intestinal transplant. The receptors were gathered from a human donor who received an intestinal transplant.

The DNA for the CDR3 is TGTGCCAGTAGTATGAGCGGGGGGGCGGTCGAGACCCAGTACTTC. Translation gives CASSMSGGAVETQYF. The V call is TRBV19, the J call TRBJ2-5, with 10 bases aligning to TRBD2. Germline V gene sequence: CDR1 LNHDA, CDR2 SQIVND (reference sequence). Losses at the gene ends were 3 bases for V and 5 bases for J; bases not matched to a gene: 6. CDR3 length: 15 amino acids.

The rearrangement links TRBV7-6 to TRBJ2-5; D perhaps matches TRBD2 (5 bases). Germline lookup yields CDR1 SGHVS and CDR2 FNYEAQ. CDR3 length: 16 amino acids. The V end lost 8 bases, the J end lost 2 bases, and 21 bases lay between the germline ends. The CDR3 spells CASRTTRGPWQETQYF. In DNA, the CDR3 is TGTGCCAGCCGAACCACCCGAGGGCCCTGGCAAGAGACCCAGTACTTC.

The chain carries TRBV7-3 and TRBJ2-5, with 12 bases aligning to TRBD2. J gave up 4 bases and V 2 bases, and 2 bases lay outside the gene matches. Germline CDR1 SGHTA, CDR2 FQGTGA. The CDR3 spans 15 residues. CDR3 sequence reads: CASSLLAGGRETQYF. The CDR3 DNA reads as TGTGCCAGCAGCTTACTAGCGGGGGGGCGAGAGACCCAGTACTTC. The whole variable domain, remainder taken from reference TRBV7-3 and TRBJ2-5, is GAGVSQTPSNKVTEKGKYVELRCDPISGHTALYWYRQSLGQGPEFLIYFQGTGAADDSGLPNDRFFAVRPEGSVSTLKIQRTERGDSAVYLCASSLLAGGRETQYFGPGTRLLVL.

This clone was recorded once. J is TRBJ2-1 and V is TRBV5-6; D is unresolved. The germline V gene has CDR1 SGHDT and CDR2 YYEEEE. The ends were cut back, 0 bases at V and 8 bases at J, with 12 bases in the middle. The CDR3 runs to 14 residues. CDR3 DNA sequence: TGTGCCAGCAGCTTGGCCATTCGAGGCGATGAGCAGTTCTTC. Translating it yields CASSLAIRGDEQFF. The full variable domain, completed using reference TRBV5-6 and TRBJ2-1, is DAGVTQSPTHLIKTRGQQVTLRCSPKSGHDTVSWYQQALGQGPQFIFQYYEEEERQRGNFPDRFSGHQFPNYSSELNVNALLLGDSALYLCASSLAIRGDEQFFGPGTRLTVL.

This clone came up once. The chain uses TRBV4-1 and TRBJ1-2; D is perhaps TRBD1 (6 bases). In germline, CDR1 is MGHRA, CDR2 YSYEKL. The V and J ends lost 3 bases and 1 base respectively, with 18 bases between them. The CDR3 runs 17 residues. CDR3 protein: CASSHTTGTGDNYGYTF. CDR3 sequence (DNA): TGCGCCAGCAGCCACACTACAGGGACGGGTGATAACTATGGCTACACCTTC.

This chain links TRBV14 with TRBJ1-3; D is undetermined. Germline V gene lookup returns CDR1 SGHDN and CDR2 FVKESK. The CDR3 has 12 amino acids. The germline V and J ends were trimmed by 6 bases and 2 bases, with 5 bases remaining between them. The CDR3 sequence is CASRQTGNTIYF. The CDR3 nucleotides are TGTGCCAGCAGGCAGACTGGAAACACCATATATTTT.

The rearrangement uses TRBV2 and TRBJ1-5, with TRBD1 as a possible D gene (6 bases). The V gene's germline CDR1 is SNHLY and CDR2 FYNNEI. Trimming took 7 bases from V and 6 from J, leaving 13 bases between them. This CDR3 is built from 13 residues. The CDR3 is CASILGAGQPQHF. In nucleotides, the CDR3 is TGTGCCAGCATCTTGGGGGCCGGTCAGCCCCAGCATTTT.

The CDR3 loop is CASSQRTGAPSYEQYF. The DNA for the CDR3 is TGCGCCAGCAGCCAGCGCACAGGGGCCCCCTCCTACGAGCAGTACTTC. The rearrangement links TRBV4-1 to TRBJ2-7, with 7 bases identical to TRBD1. The germline V gene encodes CDR1 MGHRA and CDR2 YSYEKL. J was trimmed by 0 bases and V by 3 bases; bases with no gene match: 8. The CDR3 covers 16 residues.

V is TRBV7-6 and J is TRBJ2-5; D possibly corresponds to TRBD2 (7 bases). Trimming took 5 bases from V and 1 from J, leaving 14 bases between them. Looked up from germline, CDR1 is SGHVS and CDR2 is FNYEAQ. The CDR3 is 15 residues long. This CDR3 reads CASSPRGARQETQYF. CDR3 nucleotides: TGTGCCAGCAGCCCCCGGGGGGCCCGCCAAGAGACCCAGTACTTC. The complete variable domain, with remaining parts taken from reference TRBV7-6 and TRBJ2-5, reads GAGVSQSPRYKVTKRGQDVALRCDPISGHVSLYWYRQALGQGPEFLTYFNYEAQQDKSGLPNDRFSAERPEGSISTLTIQRTEQRDSAMYRCASSPRGARQETQYFGPGTRLLVL.

The chain couples TRBV9 to TRBJ2-7, with D maybe TRBD2 (6 bases). Germline V gene lookup returns CDR1 SGDLS and CDR2 YYNGEE. V gave up 0 bases and J gave up 5 bases, with 15 bases separating them. This CDR3 contains 15 residues. The DNA of the CDR3 is TGTGCCAGCAGCGTAGCTGGGGCACCGGGGGACGAGCAGTACTTC. Translated: CASSVAGAPGDEQYF.

The chain carries TRBV9 and TRBJ2-3; 10 bases map to TRBD2. Trimming took 3 bases from V and 2 from J; bases not matched to a gene: 3. Germline loops: CDR1 SGDLS, CDR2 YYNGEE. This CDR3 contains 15 residues. The CDR3 nucleotides read TGTGCCAGCAGCGATAGCGGGGGGCACACAGATACGCAGTATTTT. This encodes CASSDSGGHTDTQYF.

This clone was counted a few times. V usage is TRBV4-2 and J usage is TRBJ1-2, with no clear D. V was pared by 1 base and J by 2 bases, with 11 bases between. Germline loops: CDR1 LGHNA, CDR2 YNFKEQ. The CDR3 extends over 15 amino acids. CDR3 sequence reads: CASSQVTEPNYGYTF. The CDR3, as DNA: TGTGCCAGCAGCCAAGTCACAGAACCCAACTATGGCTACACCTTC.

This clone was detected only once. The chain employs TRBV25-1 and TRBJ1-1, with no clear D. The CDR3 covers 14 residues. Germline CDR1 reads MGHDK; CDR2 reads SYGVNS. V lost 6 bases, J lost 0 bases, and 11 bases lay in between. The CDR3 DNA sequence: TGTGCCAGCAGGGAGTGGCAGCTGAACACTGAAGCTTTCTTT. It codes for CASREWQLNTEAFF.

V and J are TRBV11-2 and TRBJ1-1, with D perhaps TRBD1 (6 bases). V shed 4 bases and J shed 4 bases, with 16 bases lying between them. This CDR3 is 15 amino acids long. Germline V gene data show CDR1 as SGHAT and CDR2 as FQNNGV. The CDR3 DNA follows: TGTGCCAGCAGCTCGCTTTTGGGCAGGGGCACTGAAGCTTTCTTT. Amino acid sequence: CASSSLLGRGTEAFF.

The V gene is TRBV27, the J gene TRBJ2-7; the match to TRBD2 covers 9 bases. The J segment lost 9 bases and the V segment lost 7 bases, leaving 13 bases of the junction unmatched. Germline V gene data show CDR1 as MNHEY and CDR2 as SMNVEV (reference sequence). The CDR3 extends over 14 amino acids. CDR3: CASKLGGGAVGQYF. The CDR3 DNA reads TGTGCCAGCAAGTTGGGCGGGGGGGCCGTGGGGCAGTACTTC.

The chain is built from TRBV27 and TRBJ1-1, with a tentative D call TRBD1 (5 bases). The CDR3 runs 13 residues. Per the germline V gene, CDR1 is MNHEY and CDR2 is SMNVEV (reference sequence). V was cut by 5 bases and J by 0 bases, with 7 bases left in between. The CDR3 coding sequence is TGTGCCAGCAGTCAAGGGGTGAACACTGAAGCTTTCTTT. This encodes CASSQGVNTEAFF.